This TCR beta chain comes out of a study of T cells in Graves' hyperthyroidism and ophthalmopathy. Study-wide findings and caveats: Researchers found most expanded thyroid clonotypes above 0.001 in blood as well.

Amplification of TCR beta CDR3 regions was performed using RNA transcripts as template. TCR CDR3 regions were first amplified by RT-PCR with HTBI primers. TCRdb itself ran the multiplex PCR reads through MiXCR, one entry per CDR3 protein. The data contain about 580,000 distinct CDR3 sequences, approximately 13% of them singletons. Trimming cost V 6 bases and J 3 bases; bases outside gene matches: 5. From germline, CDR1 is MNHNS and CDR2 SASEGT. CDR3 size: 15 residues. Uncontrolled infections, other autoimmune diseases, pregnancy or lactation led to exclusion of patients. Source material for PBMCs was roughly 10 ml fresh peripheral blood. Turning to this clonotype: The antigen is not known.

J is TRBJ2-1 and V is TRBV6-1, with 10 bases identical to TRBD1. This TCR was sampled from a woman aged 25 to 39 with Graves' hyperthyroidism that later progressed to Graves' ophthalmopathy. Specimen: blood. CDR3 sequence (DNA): TGTGCCAGCAGGAAGGGGACAGGGGTCTACAATGAGCAGTTCTTC. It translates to CASRKGTGVYNEQFF.